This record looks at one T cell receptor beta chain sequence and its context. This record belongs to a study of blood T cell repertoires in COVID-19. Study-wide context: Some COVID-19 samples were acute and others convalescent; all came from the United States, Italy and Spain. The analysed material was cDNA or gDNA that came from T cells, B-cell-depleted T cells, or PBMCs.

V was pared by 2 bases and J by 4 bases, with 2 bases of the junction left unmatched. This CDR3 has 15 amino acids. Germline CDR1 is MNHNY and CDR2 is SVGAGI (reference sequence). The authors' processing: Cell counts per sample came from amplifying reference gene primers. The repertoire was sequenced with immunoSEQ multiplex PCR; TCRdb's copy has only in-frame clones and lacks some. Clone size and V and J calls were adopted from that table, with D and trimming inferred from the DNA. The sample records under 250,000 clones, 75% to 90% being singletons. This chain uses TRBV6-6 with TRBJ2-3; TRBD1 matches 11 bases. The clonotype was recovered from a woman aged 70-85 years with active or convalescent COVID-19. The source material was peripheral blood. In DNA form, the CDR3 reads TGTGCCAGCAGTTACGGGACAGGGGGTCCAGATACGCAGTATTTT. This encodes CASSYGTGGPDTQYF.